This T cell receptor (beta chain) appears in the sequencing data of a study of cytomegalovirus exposure and HLA in healthy donors. Study-wide results and caveats: With DRB1 most and HLA-C fewest, TCR association rates differed between HLA loci in a later analysis. Later work showed greater clonal expansion in HLA-associated TCR beta chains than in equally common others.

With respect to this clone: Its cognate antigen is unknown.

This CDR3 has 16 amino acids. CDR1 and CDR2 (germline): MGHRA, YSYEKL. V lost 4 bases, J lost 1 base, and 14 bases lay in between. Each donor's status was that of a healthy bone marrow donor. PCR was performed using 60 Vbeta and 13 Jbeta primers. Measured with immunoSEQ multiplex PCR; TCRdb has only the in-frame clones, and not every one. In total, the table holds 80,000 to 100,000 clones. J is TRBJ1-5 and V is TRBV4-1, with D possibly being TRBD1 (5 bases). Sequences were obtained from PBMCs. The clonotype originates from a woman aged 25-40 years in good health and CMV-seronegative. CDR3 nucleotides: TGCGCCAGCAGCCCCAGATGGGGCAGAAGCAATCAGCCCCAGCATTTT. Its protein product is CASSPRWGRSNQPQHF.